This record concerns one T cell receptor beta chain sequence. Primers: 60 V beta forward and 13 J beta reverse. The protocol was immunoSEQ multiplex PCR, while the TCRdb copy is restricted to in-frame clones and leaves out a portion. The data show approximately 91,000 clones, roughly four fifths seen once. As to time point: after dendritic cell vaccination, including at tumor progression/relapse. These data come from a study of glioma-infiltrating T cells after dendritic cell vaccination. The sequences come from blood, collected after dendritic cell vaccination. The clonotype comes from a human donor with glioblastoma.

The chain's CDR3 is CASRSGASGANVLTF. CDR3 nucleotides: TGTGCCAGCAGATCAGGGGCCTCTGGGGCCAACGTCCTGACTTTC. The rearrangement links TRBV6-1 to TRBJ2-6; D perhaps matches TRBD1 (6 bases). The CDR3 runs to 15 residues. The germline gives CDR1 MNHNS, CDR2 SASEGT. The ends were cut back, 6 bases at V and 0 bases at J, with 9 bases in the middle.